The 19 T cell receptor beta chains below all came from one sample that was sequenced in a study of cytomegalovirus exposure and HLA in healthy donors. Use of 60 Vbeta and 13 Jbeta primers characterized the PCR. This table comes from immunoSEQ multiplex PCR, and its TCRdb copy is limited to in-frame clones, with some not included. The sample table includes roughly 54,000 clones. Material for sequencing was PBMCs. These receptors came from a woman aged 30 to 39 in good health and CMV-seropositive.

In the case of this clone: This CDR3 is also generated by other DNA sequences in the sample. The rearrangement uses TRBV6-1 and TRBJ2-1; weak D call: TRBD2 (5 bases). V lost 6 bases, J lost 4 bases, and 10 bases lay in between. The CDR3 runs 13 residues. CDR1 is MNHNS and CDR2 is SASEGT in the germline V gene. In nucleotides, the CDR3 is TGTGCCAGCAGACCACTAGGATACAATGAGCAGTTCTTC. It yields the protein CASRPLGYNEQFF.

The CDR3 protein is CASSPDGTGYYEQYF. In DNA, the CDR3 is TGTGCCAGCAGCCCCGACGGGACAGGGTATTACGAGCAGTACTTC. The V gene is TRBV9, the J gene TRBJ2-7; TRBD1 matches 9 bases. CDR1 and CDR2 from the germline V gene are SGDLS and YYNGEE. The CDR3 has 15 residues. J lost 4 bases, V lost 4 bases, and 9 bases had no gene match.

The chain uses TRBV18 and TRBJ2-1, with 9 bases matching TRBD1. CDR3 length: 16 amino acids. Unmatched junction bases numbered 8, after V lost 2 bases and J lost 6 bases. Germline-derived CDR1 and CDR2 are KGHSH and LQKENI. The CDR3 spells CASSPLDETGGNEQFF. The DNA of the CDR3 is TGTGCCAGCTCACCATTGGACGAGACAGGGGGCAATGAGCAGTTCTTC.

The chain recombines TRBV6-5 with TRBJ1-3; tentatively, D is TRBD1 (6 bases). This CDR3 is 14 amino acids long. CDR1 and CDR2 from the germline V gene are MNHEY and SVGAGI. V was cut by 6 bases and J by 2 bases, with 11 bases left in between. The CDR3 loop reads CASRRGGPGNTIYF. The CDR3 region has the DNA TGTGCCAGCAGGAGGGGGGGCCCTGGAAACACCATATATTTT.

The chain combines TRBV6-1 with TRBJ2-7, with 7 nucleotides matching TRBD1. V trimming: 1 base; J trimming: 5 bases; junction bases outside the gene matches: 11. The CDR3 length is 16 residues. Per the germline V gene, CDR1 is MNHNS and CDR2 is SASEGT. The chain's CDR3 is CASSEGPYRGENEQYF. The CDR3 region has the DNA TGTGCCAGCAGTGAAGGGCCCTACAGGGGCGAGAACGAGCAGTACTTC.

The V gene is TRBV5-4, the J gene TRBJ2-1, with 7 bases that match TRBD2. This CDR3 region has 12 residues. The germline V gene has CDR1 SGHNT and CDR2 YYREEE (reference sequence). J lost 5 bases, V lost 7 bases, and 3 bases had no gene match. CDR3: CASAAGDNEQFF. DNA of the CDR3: TGTGCCAGCGCTGCGGGGGACAATGAGCAGTTCTTC.

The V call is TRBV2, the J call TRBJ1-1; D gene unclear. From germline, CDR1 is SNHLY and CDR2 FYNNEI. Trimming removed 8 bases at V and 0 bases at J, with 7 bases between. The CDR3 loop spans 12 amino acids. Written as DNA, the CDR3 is TGTGCCAGCGCTCCGGTGAACACTGAAGCTTTCTTT. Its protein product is CASAPVNTEAFF.

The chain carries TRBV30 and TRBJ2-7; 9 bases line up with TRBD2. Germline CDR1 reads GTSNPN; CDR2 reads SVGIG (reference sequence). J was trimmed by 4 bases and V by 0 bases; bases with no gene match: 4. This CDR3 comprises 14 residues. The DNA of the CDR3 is TGTGCCTGGAGTGTGGGGCGGGAGGGTTACGAGCAGTACTTC. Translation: CAWSVGREGYEQYF.

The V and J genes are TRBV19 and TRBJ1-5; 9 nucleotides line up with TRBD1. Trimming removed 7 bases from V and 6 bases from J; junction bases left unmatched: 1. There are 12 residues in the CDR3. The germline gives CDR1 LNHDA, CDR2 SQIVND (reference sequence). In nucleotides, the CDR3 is TGTGCCAGTAACAGGGGGCTTCAGCCCCAGCATTTT. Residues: CASNRGLQPQHF.

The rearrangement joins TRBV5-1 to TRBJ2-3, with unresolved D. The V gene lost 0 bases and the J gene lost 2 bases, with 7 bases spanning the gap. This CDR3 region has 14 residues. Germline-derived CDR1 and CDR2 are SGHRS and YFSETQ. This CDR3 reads CASSLVQATDTQYF. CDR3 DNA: TGCGCCAGCAGCTTGGTGCAAGCCACAGATACGCAGTATTTT.

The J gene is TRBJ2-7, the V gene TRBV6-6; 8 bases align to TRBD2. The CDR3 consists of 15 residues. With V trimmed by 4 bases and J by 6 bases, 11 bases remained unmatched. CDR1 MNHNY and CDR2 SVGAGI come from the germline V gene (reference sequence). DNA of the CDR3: TGTGCCAGCAGTTGGGGTGCGGGAGGACCCCGCGAGCAGTACTTC. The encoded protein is CASSWGAGGPREQYF.

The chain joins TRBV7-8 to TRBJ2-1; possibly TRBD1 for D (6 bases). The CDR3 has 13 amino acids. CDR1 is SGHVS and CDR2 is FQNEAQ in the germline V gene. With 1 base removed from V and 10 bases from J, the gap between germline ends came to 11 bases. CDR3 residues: CASSLGQVREQFF. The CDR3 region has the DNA TGTGCCAGCAGCTTAGGACAGGTGAGAGAGCAGTTCTTC. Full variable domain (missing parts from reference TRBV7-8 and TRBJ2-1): GAGVSQSPRYKVAKRGQDVALRCDPISGHVSLFWYQQALGQGPEFLTYFQNEAQLDKSGLPSDRFFAERPEGSVSTLKIQRTQQEDSAVYLCASSLGQVREQFFGPGTRLTVL.

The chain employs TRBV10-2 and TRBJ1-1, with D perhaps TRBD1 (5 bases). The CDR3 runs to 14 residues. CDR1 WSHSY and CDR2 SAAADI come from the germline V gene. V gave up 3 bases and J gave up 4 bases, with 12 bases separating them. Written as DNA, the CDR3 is TGCGCCAGCAGTGACTTCGGCAGGGTCACTGAAGCTTTCTTT. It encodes CASSDFGRVTEAFF.

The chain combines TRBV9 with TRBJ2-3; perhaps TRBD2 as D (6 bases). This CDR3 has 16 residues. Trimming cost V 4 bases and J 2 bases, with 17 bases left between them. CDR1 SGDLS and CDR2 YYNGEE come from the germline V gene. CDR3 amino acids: CASSISLATNTDTQYF. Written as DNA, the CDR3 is TGTGCCAGCAGCATCTCCCTAGCGACGAACACAGATACGCAGTATTTT.

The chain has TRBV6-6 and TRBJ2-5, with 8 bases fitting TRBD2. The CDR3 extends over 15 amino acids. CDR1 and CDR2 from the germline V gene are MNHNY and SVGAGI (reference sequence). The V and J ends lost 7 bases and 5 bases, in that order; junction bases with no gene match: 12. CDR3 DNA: TGTGCCAGCATGGAAGGAGCGGGAGAAAGGGAGACCCAGTACTTC. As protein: CASMEGAGERETQYF.

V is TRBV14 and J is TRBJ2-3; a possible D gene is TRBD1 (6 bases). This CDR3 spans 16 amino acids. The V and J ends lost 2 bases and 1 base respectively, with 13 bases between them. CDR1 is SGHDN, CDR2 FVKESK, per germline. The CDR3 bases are TGTGCCAGCAGCCAATTAAGGGGGTCCGGCACAGATACGCAGTATTTT. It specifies CASSQLRGSGTDTQYF.

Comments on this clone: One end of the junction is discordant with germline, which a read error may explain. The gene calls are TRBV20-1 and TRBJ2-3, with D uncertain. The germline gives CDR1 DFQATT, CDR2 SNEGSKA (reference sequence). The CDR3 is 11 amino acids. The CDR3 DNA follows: TGCAGTGCTAGGATTGCAGATAAGCAGTATTTT. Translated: CSARIADKQYF.

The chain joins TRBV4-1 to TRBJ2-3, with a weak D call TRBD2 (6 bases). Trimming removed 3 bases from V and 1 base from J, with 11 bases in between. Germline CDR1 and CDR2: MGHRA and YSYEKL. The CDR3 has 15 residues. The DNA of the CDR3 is TGCGCCAGCAGCCACGGCAGGGAGGGCACAGATACGCAGTATTTT. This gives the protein CASSHGREGTDTQYF.

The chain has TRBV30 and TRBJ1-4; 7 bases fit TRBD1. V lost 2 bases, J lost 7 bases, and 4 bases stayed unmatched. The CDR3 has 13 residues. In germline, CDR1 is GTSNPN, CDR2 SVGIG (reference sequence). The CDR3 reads CAWSLQGSEKLFF. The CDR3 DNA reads TGTGCCTGGAGTCTACAGGGGAGTGAAAAACTGTTTTTT.